Following are 13 T cell receptor beta chains from one sample sequenced in a study of cytomegalovirus exposure and HLA in healthy donors. The PCR used 60 Vbeta and 13 Jbeta primers. Profiling relied on immunoSEQ multiplex PCR, and the TCRdb table lists in-frame clones only, not all of them. The data show about 140,000 clones, about three quarters seen once. The sample was PBMCs. The receptors shown here come from a man aged 40-49 years in good health and CMV-seronegative.

Worth noting for this clone: Sequence at one end of the junction differs from germline and may be a read error. The chain employs TRBV29-1 and TRBJ2-4; TRBD2 matches 12 bases. The V gene's germline CDR1 is SQVTM and CDR2 ANQGSEA. CDR3 size: 18 residues. This CDR3 is CSATAPTSGSLAKNSQYF. In DNA, the CDR3 is TGCAGCGCCACAGCCCCGACTAGCGGGAGTCTAGCCAAAAACAGTCAGTACTTC.

The V call is TRBV9, the J call TRBJ2-1; 7 nucleotides line up with TRBD1. J lost 6 bases, V lost 2 bases, and 8 bases had no gene match. This CDR3 region has 15 residues. Germline V CDR1 and CDR2: SGDLS, YYNGEE. This chain's CDR3 is CASSVRGDSPNEQFF. In DNA, the CDR3 is TGTGCCAGCAGCGTGAGAGGGGACAGCCCCAATGAGCAGTTCTTC.

V gene TRBV21-1 combines with J gene TRBJ2-5; the D call of TRBD1 is as the table states it, not checked on the DNA. TRBV21-1 is given as a pseudogene. The length of the CDR3 is 17 residues. The CDR3 here is CASTWGTKRPYQETQYF. In DNA, the CDR3 is TGTGCCAGCACCTGGGGGACAAAAAGGCCGTACCAAGAGACCCAGTACTTC.

CDR3 DNA sequence: TGTGCCAGCAGCCTTAGGGGGCCGGGGGAGTACTTC. Translated, it gives CASSLRGPGEYF. J is TRBJ2-7 and V is TRBV6-6; maybe TRBD1 (7 bases). The V gene's germline CDR1 is MNHNY and CDR2 SVGAGI (reference sequence). The CDR3 contains 12 residues. Between the trimmed V and J ends, which lost 6 bases and 11 bases, there was a span of 17 bases.

This sequence joins TRBV29-1 and TRBJ2-7, with D unclear. Trimming shortened V by 7 bases and J by 0 bases, and 13 bases separated the two germline ends. The CDR3 runs 13 residues. Germline lookup yields CDR1 SQVTM and CDR2 ANQGSEA. The CDR3 sequence is CSAARLDSYEQYF. DNA of the CDR3: TGCAGCGCGGCCAGGCTTGACTCCTACGAGCAGTACTTC.

V usage is TRBV27 and J usage is TRBJ2-7; 9 bases are a match to TRBD2. This CDR3 region has 16 residues. Germline assignment: CDR1 MNHEY and CDR2 SMNVEV (reference sequence). V was pared by 7 bases and J by 1 base, with 11 bases of the junction left unmatched. CDR3 amino acids: CASMGLAGTRSYEQYF. The DNA for the CDR3 is TGTGCCAGCATGGGCCTAGCGGGAACCCGATCCTACGAGCAGTACTTC.

V is TRBV7-9 and J is TRBJ1-2; D is ambiguous. The CDR3 totals 12 residues. Per germline, CDR1 SEHNR and CDR2 FQNEAQ (reference sequence). V was shortened by 11 bases and J by 4 bases, with 14 bases between the two germline ends. The DNA for the CDR3 is TGTGCCGGCCAAGTTTATTTCTATGGCTACACCTTC. This codes for CAGQVYFYGYTF. Variable domain in full (rest from reference TRBV7-9 and TRBJ1-2): DTGVSQNPRHKITKRGQNVTFRCDPISEHNRLYWYRQTLGQGPEFLTYFQNEAQLEKSRLLSDRFSAERPKGSFSTLEIQRTEQGDSAMYLCAGQVYFYGYTFGSGTRLTVV.

The chain employs TRBV19 and TRBJ1-5; 10 positions match TRBD1. V gave up 6 bases and J gave up 5 bases; unmatched junction bases: 4. This CDR3 has 14 residues. Germline assignment: CDR1 LNHDA and CDR2 SQIVND (reference sequence). CDR3 sequence (DNA): TGTGCCAGTAGGTGGACAGGGGGGGATCAGCCCCAGCATTTT. Amino acid sequence: CASRWTGGDQPQHF.

In its sample, this clone was seen a few times. The chain carries TRBV18 and TRBJ2-7, with D possibly being TRBD2 (6 bases). The germline gives CDR1 KGHSH, CDR2 LQKENI. The length of the CDR3 is 18 residues. The V end was cut by 0 bases, the J end by 0 bases, with 18 bases between. Here the CDR3 DNA reads TGTGCCAGCTCACCACCAGGGACTCTCAATCATCCCTCCTACGAGCAGTACTTC. It encodes CASSPPGTLNHPSYEQYF.

This clone was counted between two and nine times. Other DNA sequences in this sample translate to the same CDR3. CDR3 in DNA: TGTGCCAGCAGCCTCGGGGGGTCGAACACCGGGGAGCTGTTTTTT. It translates to CASSLGGSNTGELFF. The chain combines TRBV7-9 with TRBJ2-2, with 7 positions matching TRBD2. The CDR3 contains 15 residues. The junction had 3 bases not matched to a gene; V was cut back by 5 bases and J by 0 bases. CDR1 and CDR2 (germline): SEHNR, FQNEAQ (reference sequence).

The chain joins TRBV6-5 to TRBJ1-3; TRBD1 agrees at 7 bases. Germline-derived CDR1 and CDR2 are MNHEY and SVGAGI. This CDR3 comprises 15 residues. Losses at the gene ends were 7 bases for V and 3 bases for J; bases not matched to a gene: 9. In DNA form, the CDR3 reads TGTGCCAGCATACCCCGGGACAGCGGTGGAAACACCATATATTTT. Protein: CASIPRDSGGNTIYF.

V gene TRBV6-6 combines with J gene TRBJ2-7, with 10 positions matching TRBD2. The CDR3 runs to 15 residues. Germline V CDR1 and CDR2: MNHNY, SVGAGI (reference sequence). The J segment lost 2 bases and the V segment lost 4 bases, leaving 5 bases of the junction unmatched. CDR3 sequence: CASSWASGSPYEQYF. In nucleotides, the CDR3 is TGTGCCAGCAGTTGGGCTAGCGGGAGCCCCTACGAGCAGTACTTC.

This clone has just one count. The rearrangement uses TRBV5-4 and TRBJ2-7, with 12 positions matching TRBD2. With 4 bases clipped from V and 6 bases from J, the junction kept 2 bases outside the gene matches. This CDR3 is built from 13 residues. Germline values: CDR1 SGHNT, CDR2 YYREEE (reference sequence). CDR3 nucleotides: TGTGCCAGCAGCCTAGCGGGAGGGCGCGAGCAGTACTTC. This encodes CASSLAGGREQYF. Looking up the rest from reference TRBV5-4 and TRBJ2-7 gives the full variable domain: ETGVTQSPTHLIKTRGQQVTLRCSSQSGHNTVSWYQQALGQGPQFIFQYYREEENGRGNFPPRFSGLQFPNYSSELNVNALELDDSALYLCASSLAGGREQYFGPGTRLTVT.